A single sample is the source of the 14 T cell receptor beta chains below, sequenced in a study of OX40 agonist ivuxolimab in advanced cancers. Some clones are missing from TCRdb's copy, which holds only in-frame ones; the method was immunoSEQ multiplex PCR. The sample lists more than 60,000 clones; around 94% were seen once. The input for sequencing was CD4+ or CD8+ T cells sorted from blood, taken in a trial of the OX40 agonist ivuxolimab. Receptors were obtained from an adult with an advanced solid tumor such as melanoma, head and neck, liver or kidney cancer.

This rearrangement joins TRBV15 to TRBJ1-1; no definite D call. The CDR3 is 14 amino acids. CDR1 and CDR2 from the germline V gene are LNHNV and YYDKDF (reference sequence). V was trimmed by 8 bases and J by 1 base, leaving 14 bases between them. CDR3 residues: CATGDITANTEAFF. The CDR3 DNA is TGTGCCACCGGGGATATTACAGCGAACACTGAAGCTTTCTTT. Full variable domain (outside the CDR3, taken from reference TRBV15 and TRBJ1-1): DAMVIQNPRYQVTQFGKPVTLSCSQTLNHNVMYWYQQKSSQAPKLLFHYYDKDFNNEADTPDNFQSRRPNTSFCFLDIRSPGLGDTAMYLCATGDITANTEAFFGQGTRLTVV.

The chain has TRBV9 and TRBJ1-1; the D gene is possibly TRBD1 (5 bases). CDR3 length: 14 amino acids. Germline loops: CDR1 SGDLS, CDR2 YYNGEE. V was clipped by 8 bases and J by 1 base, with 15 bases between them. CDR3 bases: TGTGCCAGTACGCCGGGACGGGGGAACACTGAAGCTTTCTTT. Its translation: CASTPGRGNTEAFF.

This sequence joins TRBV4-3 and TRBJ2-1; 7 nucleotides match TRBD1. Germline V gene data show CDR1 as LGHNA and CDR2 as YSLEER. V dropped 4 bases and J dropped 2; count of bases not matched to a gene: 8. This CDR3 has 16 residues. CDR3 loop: CASSLRPGQPYNEQFF. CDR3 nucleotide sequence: TGCGCCAGCAGCCTACGACCGGGACAGCCCTACAATGAGCAGTTCTTC.

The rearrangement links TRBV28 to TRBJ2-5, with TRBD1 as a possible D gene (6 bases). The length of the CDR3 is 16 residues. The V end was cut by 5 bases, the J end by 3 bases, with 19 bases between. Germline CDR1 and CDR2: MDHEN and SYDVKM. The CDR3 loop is CASSPRAGAMKETQYF. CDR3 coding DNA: TGTGCCAGCAGTCCAAGAGCAGGGGCCATGAAAGAGACCCAGTACTTC.

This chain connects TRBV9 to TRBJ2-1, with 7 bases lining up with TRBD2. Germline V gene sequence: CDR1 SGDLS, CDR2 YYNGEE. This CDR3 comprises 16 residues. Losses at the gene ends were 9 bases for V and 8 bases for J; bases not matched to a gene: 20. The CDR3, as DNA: TGTGCCAATTCAGCGGGGAGGGCCCCCCCAAGCTATGAGCAGTTCTTC. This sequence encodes CANSAGRAPPSYEQFF.

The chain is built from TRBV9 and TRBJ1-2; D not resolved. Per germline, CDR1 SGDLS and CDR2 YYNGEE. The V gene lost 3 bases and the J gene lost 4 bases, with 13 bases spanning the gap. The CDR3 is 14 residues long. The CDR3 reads CASSAEDGFYGYTF. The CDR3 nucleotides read TGTGCCAGCAGCGCAGAGGACGGCTTCTATGGCTACACCTTC.

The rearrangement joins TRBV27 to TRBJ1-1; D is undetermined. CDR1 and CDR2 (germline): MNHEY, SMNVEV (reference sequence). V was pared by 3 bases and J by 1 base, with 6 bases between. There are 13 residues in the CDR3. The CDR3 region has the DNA TGTGCCAGCAGTTTTTATGAGAACACTGAAGCTTTCTTT. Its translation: CASSFYENTEAFF.

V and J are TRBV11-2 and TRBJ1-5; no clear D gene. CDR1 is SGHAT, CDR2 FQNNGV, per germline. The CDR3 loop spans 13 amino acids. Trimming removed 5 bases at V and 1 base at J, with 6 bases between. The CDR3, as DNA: TGTGCCAGCAGCCTTGAAAGCAATCAGCCCCAGCATTTT. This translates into CASSLESNQPQHF.

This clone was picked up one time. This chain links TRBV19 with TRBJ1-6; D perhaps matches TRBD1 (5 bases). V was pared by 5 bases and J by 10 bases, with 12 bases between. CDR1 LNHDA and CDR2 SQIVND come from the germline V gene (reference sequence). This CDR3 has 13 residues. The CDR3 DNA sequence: TGTGCCAGTAGTCCTCGAGGGGTATCACCCCTCCACTTT. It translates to CASSPRGVSPLHF.

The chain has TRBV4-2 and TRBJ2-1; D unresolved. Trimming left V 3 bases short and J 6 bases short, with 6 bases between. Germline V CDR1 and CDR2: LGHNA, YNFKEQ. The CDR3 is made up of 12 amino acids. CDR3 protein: CASSQLGNEQFF. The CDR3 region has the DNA TGTGCCAGCAGCCAGTTGGGCAATGAGCAGTTCTTC.

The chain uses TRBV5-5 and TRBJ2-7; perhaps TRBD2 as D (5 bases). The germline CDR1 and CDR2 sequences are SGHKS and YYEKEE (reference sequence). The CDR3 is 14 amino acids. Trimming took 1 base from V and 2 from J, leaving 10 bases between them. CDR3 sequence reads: CASSLLPGTYEQYF. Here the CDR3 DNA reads TGTGCCAGCAGCTTGCTACCGGGGACCTACGAGCAGTACTTC.

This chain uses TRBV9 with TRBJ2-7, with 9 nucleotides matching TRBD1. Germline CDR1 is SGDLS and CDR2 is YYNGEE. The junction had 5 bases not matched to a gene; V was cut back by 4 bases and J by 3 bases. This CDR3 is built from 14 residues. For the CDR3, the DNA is TGTGCCAGCAGCCTGGACAGGGGTTACTACGAGCAGTACTTC. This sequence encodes CASSLDRGYYEQYF.

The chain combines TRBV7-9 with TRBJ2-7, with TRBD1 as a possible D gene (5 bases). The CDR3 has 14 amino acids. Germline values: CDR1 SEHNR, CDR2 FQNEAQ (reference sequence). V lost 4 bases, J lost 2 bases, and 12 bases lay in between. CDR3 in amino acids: CASSSYDSTYEQYF. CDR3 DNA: TGTGCCAGCAGCTCTTACGACAGTACCTACGAGCAGTACTTC.

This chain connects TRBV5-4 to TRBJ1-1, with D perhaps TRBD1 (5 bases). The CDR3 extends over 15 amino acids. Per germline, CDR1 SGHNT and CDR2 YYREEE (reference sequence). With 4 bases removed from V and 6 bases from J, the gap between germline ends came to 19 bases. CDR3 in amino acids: CASSVTGTGRAEAFF. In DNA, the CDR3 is TGTGCCAGCAGCGTTACCGGGACGGGAAGAGCTGAAGCTTTCTTT.